Listed here are 13 T cell receptor beta chains from one sample, sequenced in a study of shared clonotypes between healthy human individuals. Sequencing used immunoSEQ multiplex PCR; TCRdb keeps in-frame clones, though not all of them. The table shows roughly 480,000 clones, with 79% occurring only once. Material for sequencing was PBMCs. These receptors all come from a woman aged 40 to 50 in good health. Some clones in this sample may be carry-over from other donors' samples.

The CDR3, as DNA: TGTGCCAGCAGCTTGGACACAGGGTCTGAAGCTTTCTTT. The encoded protein is CASSLDTGSEAFF. The chain joins TRBV5-4 to TRBJ1-1, with D tentatively TRBD1 (6 bases). V was trimmed by 0 bases and J by 6 bases, leaving 9 bases between them. Germline V CDR1 and CDR2: SGHNT, YYREEE (reference sequence). This CDR3 contains 13 residues.

The V call is TRBV13, the J call TRBJ1-6; a possible D gene is TRBD1 (5 bases). The germline V and J ends were trimmed by 0 bases and 7 bases, with 10 bases remaining between them. Germline assignment: CDR1 PRHDT and CDR2 FYEKMQ (reference sequence). The length of the CDR3 is 15 residues. The CDR3, as DNA: TGTGCCAGCAGCTTAGGAAGGGGCCCGAATTCACCCCTCCACTTT. This codes for CASSLGRGPNSPLHF.

The V gene is TRBV5-4, the J gene TRBJ2-5; 8 nucleotides align to TRBD1. The CDR3 consists of 15 residues. Germline V lookup: CDR1 SGHNT, CDR2 YYREEE (reference sequence). V lost 0 bases, J lost 8 bases, and 9 bases stayed unmatched. CDR3 coding DNA: TGTGCCAGCAGCTTGGTGGGACAGGCCCCGTCTACCCAGTACTTC. It codes for CASSLVGQAPSTQYF.

The chain employs TRBV7-2 and TRBJ2-7, with 9 positions matching TRBD2. The CDR3 consists of 12 residues. V lost 1 base, J lost 11 bases, and 3 bases stayed unmatched. Germline V gene lookup returns CDR1 SGHTA and CDR2 FQGNSA. CDR3 region: CASSLGREGKYF. The CDR3 DNA follows: TGTGCCAGCAGCTTAGGGCGGGAGGGGAAGTACTTC.

This clone was seen only a few times. This chain joins TRBV6-5 and TRBJ2-1; 7 bases match TRBD2. Looked up from germline, CDR1 is MNHEY and CDR2 is SVGAGI. V trimming: 6 bases; J trimming: 9 bases; junction bases outside the gene matches: 5. There are 12 residues in the CDR3. The CDR3 spells CASSLWGGEQFF. In DNA form, the CDR3 reads TGTGCCAGCAGCCTCTGGGGGGGTGAGCAGTTCTTC.

The chain is built from TRBV7-8 and TRBJ1-2; 8 nucleotides match TRBD1. J gave up 8 bases and V 3 bases, and 11 bases lay outside the gene matches. Germline-derived CDR1 and CDR2 are SGHVS and FQNEAQ. The length of the CDR3 is 15 residues. CDR3 coding DNA: TGTGCCAGCAGCTTTAGACAGGGGACCCTGGAGGGCTACACCTTC. Amino acid sequence: CASSFRQGTLEGYTF.

V and J are TRBV7-9 and TRBJ2-3; D gene unclear. V was trimmed by 5 bases and J by 2 bases, leaving 14 bases between them. The CDR3 is 15 residues long. Germline V gives CDR1 SEHNR, CDR2 FQNEAQ (reference sequence). Written as DNA, the CDR3 is TGTGCCAGCAGCCATCGCCGAAGCGACACAGATACGCAGTATTTT. It is translated as CASSHRRSDTDTQYF.

This clone was seen only a few times. V gene TRBV6-1 combines with J gene TRBJ1-3; possible D gene TRBD1, 6 bases. Trimming cost V 4 bases and J 2 bases, with 18 bases left between them. This CDR3 is built from 17 residues. The germline gives CDR1 MNHNS, CDR2 SASEGT. CDR3 amino acids: CASSAGGPDSAGNTIYF. CDR3 nucleotides: TGTGCCAGCAGTGCGGGGGGCCCAGACAGCGCTGGAAACACCATATATTTT.

This clone has just a few counts. The V gene is TRBV28, the J gene TRBJ2-1; perhaps TRBD1 as D (6 bases). This CDR3 is built from 17 residues. Between the trimmed V and J ends, which lost 6 bases and 1 base, there was a span of 19 bases. CDR1 MDHEN and CDR2 SYDVKM come from the germline V gene. The CDR3 sequence is CASSPPVWDTSYNEQFF. The CDR3 DNA sequence: TGTGCCAGCAGCCCTCCGGTCTGGGACACTTCCTACAATGAGCAGTTCTTC.

This clone occurred many times. This chain connects TRBV29-1 to TRBJ1-2; no reliable D call. The CDR3 has 10 amino acids. Germline lookup yields CDR1 SQVTM and CDR2 ANQGSEA. The V and J ends lost 8 bases and 6 bases respectively, with 10 bases between them. CDR3 in amino acids: CSLSRDGYTF. As DNA, the CDR3 is TGCAGCTTGTCGAGGGATGGCTACACCTTC.

A few counts support this clone. This chain connects TRBV25-1 to TRBJ2-1; D perhaps matches TRBD2 (6 bases). The CDR3 is 15 amino acids. Trimming shortened V by 3 bases and J by 1 base, and 10 bases separated the two germline ends. CDR1 is MGHDK, CDR2 SYGVNS, per germline. The CDR3 loop is CASSDRDSSYNEQFF. The CDR3 region has the DNA TGTGCCAGCAGTGATCGGGACTCGTCCTACAATGAGCAGTTCTTC.

The chain links TRBV7-6 to TRBJ1-3; D unclear. The CDR3 is 13 residues long. Trimming left V 1 base short and J 2 bases short, with 3 bases between. The germline CDR1 and CDR2 sequences are SGHVS and FNYEAQ. Here the CDR3 reads CASSLGAGNTIYF. In nucleotides, the CDR3 is TGTGCCAGCAGCTTAGGTGCTGGAAACACCATATATTTT.

This clone was observed a few times. This chain connects TRBV10-3 to TRBJ2-1, with TRBD2 matching over 12 bases. The CDR3 sequence is 13 residues long. The ends lost 10 bases at V and 10 bases at J; junction bases unmatched: 8. CDR1 ENHRY and CDR2 SYGVKD come from the germline V gene. The CDR3 region is CATASGRAWEQFF. The DNA for the CDR3 is TGTGCCACCGCTAGCGGGAGGGCCTGGGAGCAGTTCTTC.